This entry features one T cell receptor beta chain sequence. The antigen is not known. This sample is part of a study of regulatory T cells in long-lasting Graves disease. Relying on iRepertoire HTBI primers and Arm-PCR of CDR3 regions, the team built TCR beta libraries. TCRdb reanalysed the multiplex PCR reads using MiXCR and keeps one entry per CDR3 protein. The table has 400,000 or so distinct CDR3 sequences, less than 25% seen once. Indicated time point: persistent/refractory GD, antithyroid drugs over 5 years with positive TRAb. PBMCs provided the RNA from which the TCR library was made. The CDR3 covers 14 residues. The ends lost 6 bases at V and 9 bases at J; junction bases unmatched: 7. Study outcomes and limitations: Patients with persistent Graves' had lower TCR diversity than newly diagnosed patients.

The TCR was taken from a female donor with Graves disease. The sample was peripheral blood mononuclear cells (PBMCs), taken when the disease was refractory, from a patient treated with antithyroid drugs. V usage is TRBV12-3 or TRBV12-4 and J usage is TRBJ1-6; TRBD1 agrees at 8 bases. CDR3 amino acids: CASSPQGGGSPLHF. The DNA of the CDR3 is TGTGCCAGCAGCCCACAGGGGGGGGGTTCACCCCTCCACTTT.